A selection of T cell receptor beta chains follows, all from one sample in a study of blood T cell repertoires in COVID-19. Measured with immunoSEQ multiplex PCR; TCRdb has only the in-frame clones, and not every one. Here the sample spans roughly 160,000 clones, over 75% being singletons. The sequenced material came from peripheral blood. Receptors originate from a man older than 75 with COVID-19, enrolled during active disease. CDR3s include the opening cysteine and the closing phenylalanine or tryptophan.

CDR3 protein: CASSGSGGVYNEQFF
V gene: TRBV9

CDR3 protein: CASSLVGGVSMTQYF
V gene: TRBV7-2

CDR3 protein: CASSPGGSRSTF
V gene: TRBV3-1/TRBV3-2

CDR3 protein: CASSWDRVSTEAFF
V gene: TRBV7-9

CDR3 protein: CASSPTAPSSYEQYF
V gene: TRBV28

CDR3 protein: CASSQGTGQGDTEAFF
V gene: TRBV4-1

CDR3 protein: CASSLDTTDTQYF
V gene: TRBV5-1

CDR3 protein: CASNLPYRSYEQYF
V gene: TRBV6-5

CDR3 protein: CASSPGTNYGYTF
V gene: TRBV5-1

CDR3 protein: CSARDSNSPLHF
V gene: TRBV29-1

CDR3 protein: CASSVQMANTEAFF
V gene: TRBV9

CDR3 protein: CASSHWAGAGELFF
V gene: TRBV7-2

CDR3 protein: CASSFGQSYEQYF
V gene: TRBV13

CDR3 protein: CASSSGTGGNEQFF
V gene: TRBV6-1

CDR3 protein: CASSYIATEAFF
V gene: TRBV28

CDR3 protein: CASSEPQGNTEAFF
V gene: TRBV2

CDR3 protein: CSVWGGESSYNEQFF
V gene: TRBV29-1

CDR3 protein: CASSPGQGNYGYTF
V gene: TRBV7-6

CDR3 protein: CASSLVSRGNYGYTF
V gene: TRBV7-8

CDR3 protein: CASSWDRSDGAFF
V gene: TRBV2

CDR3 protein: CASSLGLAHQETQYF
V gene: TRBV11-3

CDR3 protein: CASSIIQGAEGYTF
V gene: TRBV19

CDR3 protein: CASSFSSGGEAFF
V gene: TRBV7-9

CDR3 protein: CATRDRGFEKLFF
V gene: TRBV6-5

CDR3 protein: CASSLGAGPVAEAFF
V gene: TRBV5-4

CDR3 protein: CASSQGTGWINEKLFF
V gene: TRBV3-1/TRBV3-2

CDR3 protein: CASSMTVSYEQYF
V gene: TRBV19

CDR3 protein: CASSPLRGGFGEQFF
V gene: TRBV3-1/TRBV3-2

CDR3 protein: CASVRGGEDTEAFF
V gene: TRBV2

CDR3 protein: CASSQEARGTDTQYF
V gene: TRBV4-2

CDR3 protein: CASSAGQGTGELFF
V gene: TRBV11-2

CDR3 protein: CASSRGAVPEAFF
V gene: TRBV28

CDR3 protein: CASSQEFATAIYYGYTF
V gene: TRBV4-2

CDR3 protein: CASSLGMGPYGYTF
V gene: TRBV5-1

CDR3 protein: CASSEPGQLNTEAFF
V gene: TRBV25-1

CDR3 protein: CASSLQQTSTDTQYF
V gene: TRBV6-5

CDR3 protein: CATSRDQQPQHF
V gene: TRBV15